This T cell receptor (beta chain) was retrieved from a study of cytomegalovirus exposure and HLA in healthy donors. The length of the CDR3 is 13 residues. The V gene's germline CDR1 is MDHEN and CDR2 SYDVKM. Trimming removed 5 bases at V and 1 base at J, with 9 bases between. PCR amplification relied on 60 Vbeta primers (plus 13 Jbeta primers). Using immunoSEQ multiplex PCR, the repertoire was profiled, and TCRdb retains in-frame clones only, with some absent. The sample has roughly 120,000 clones; approximately 80% are singletons. The receptor comes from a man aged 45-65 years in good health and CMV-seronegative. The chain is built from TRBV28 and TRBJ2-7, with D possibly being TRBD2 (6 bases). Sample: PBMCs. The CDR3 region has the DNA TGTGCCAGCAGTCTAGCGCTGTCCTACGAGCAGTACTTC. Protein: CASSLALSYEQYF.